The rows below give T cell receptor beta chains drawn from one sample of a study of long-term antiretroviral therapy in people with HIV. The method was immunoSEQ multiplex PCR; TCRdb's version includes in-frame clones alone and lacks a portion of them. There are nearly 50,000 clones in the sample; about 86% occur only once, and around 3% lies in the top ten. Sequenced here: unsorted PBMCs, sampled 0.8 years after starting antiretroviral therapy. These receptors originate from a woman under 30 with HIV. Each CDR3 is given with its conserved first and last residue. A D gene is named only where the DNA matches it firmly. Not all rows give a size; the values are once, few, many and, for expanded clones, a class.

>NA|once|TRBJ2-3|TRBV9
TGTGCCAGCAGCGTAGATGGCTGGACCACAGATACGCAGTATTTT
CASSVDGWTTDTQYF
>TRBD2|NA|TRBJ2-2|TRBV7-3
TGTGCCAGCAGCTTAGGGGGGACTAGCCGAAACACCGGGGAGCTGTTTTTT
CASSLGGTSRNTGELFF
>TRBD1|NA|TRBJ1-4|TRBV4-2
TGTGCCAGCAGCCAAGATACCGGACAGGAGGATGAAAAACTGTTTTTT
CASSQDTGQEDEKLFF
>NA|NA|TRBJ2-3|TRBV6-5
TGTGCCAGCAGTTACTCGCTTTTAGGAGGCACAGATACGCAGTATTTT
CASSYSLLGGTDTQYF
>NA|few|TRBJ1-3|TRBV28
TGTGCCAGCAGTCTTTACTCTGGAAACACCATATATTTT
CASSLYSGNTIYF
>NA|NA|TRBJ2-1|TRBV4-3
TGCGCCAGCAGCCGGTTGGGGCGGAGCTCCTACAATGAGCAGTTCTTC
CASSRLGRSSYNEQFF
>TRBD2|few|TRBJ2-7|TRBV14
TGTGCCAGCAGCCAGCTAGCGGGACGGATCTACGAGCAGTACTTC
CASSQLAGRIYEQYF
>NA|NA|TRBJ2-5|TRBV12-5
TGTGCTAGTGGTTTGGTACTGGGCAATCACCAAGAGACCCAGTACTTC
CASGLVLGNHQETQYF
>NA|few|TRBJ1-1|TRBV6-6
TGTGCCAGCAGTTACACTCAGGGGTCAGCTTTCTTT
CASSYTQGSAFF
>NA|once|TRBJ2-3|TRBV5-6
TGTGCCAGCAGCTTCACAGATACGCAGTATTTT
CASSFTDTQYF
>TRBD1|NA|TRBJ1-5|TRBV7-8
TGTGCCAGCAGCTCAGGACAGGGAAATCAGCCCCAGCATTTT
CASSSGQGNQPQHF
>TRBD2|NA|TRBJ2-1|TRBV9
TGTGCCAGCAGCGTAGTTGGAAGCGGGGACTACAATGAGCAGTTCTTC
CASSVVGSGDYNEQFF
>NA|NA|TRBJ2-6|TRBV14
TGTGCCAGCAGCCTTCGAGGGCTGACAATCTCTGGGGCCAACGTCCTGACTTTC
CASSLRGLTISGANVLTF
>NA|once|TRBJ2-7|TRBV6-1
TGTGCCACCGAATACGAGCAGTACTTC
CATEYEQYF
>NA|NA|TRBJ2-3|TRBV6-6
TGTGCCAGCAGTTACTACCCGACAGCTAGCACAGATACGCAGTATTTT
CASSYYPTASTDTQYF
>NA|NA|TRBJ2-7|TRBV27
TGTGCCAGCAGTAGAGCCGGGACACCCTACGAGCAGTACTTC
CASSRAGTPYEQYF
>NA|NA|TRBJ2-5|TRBV6-5
TGTGCCAGCAGCCTTCTCGTGTCAGAGACCCAGTACTTC
CASSLLVSETQYF
>TRBD1|NA|TRBJ2-7|TRBV28
TGTGCCAGCAGTTTTGGGACAGGGTGGGAGCAGTACTTC
CASSFGTGWEQYF
>TRBD1|NA|TRBJ2-3|TRBV28
TGTGCCAGCAGTTCGGGCGAGACAGGGGCGTTCACGCAGTATTTT
CASSSGETGAFTQYF
>NA|NA|TRBJ2-5|TRBV27
TGTGCCAGCAGTTTAACAGGGCGGGGAGAGACCCAGTACTTC
CASSLTGRGETQYF
>NA|NA|TRBJ1-1|TRBV27
TGTGCCAGCAGTTTAGGTAGGAACAATGAAGCTTTCTTT
CASSLGRNNEAFF
>NA|NA|TRBJ2-5|TRBV6-6
TGTGCCAGCAGTTTCGACAGGAAAGAGACCCAGTACTTC
CASSFDRKETQYF